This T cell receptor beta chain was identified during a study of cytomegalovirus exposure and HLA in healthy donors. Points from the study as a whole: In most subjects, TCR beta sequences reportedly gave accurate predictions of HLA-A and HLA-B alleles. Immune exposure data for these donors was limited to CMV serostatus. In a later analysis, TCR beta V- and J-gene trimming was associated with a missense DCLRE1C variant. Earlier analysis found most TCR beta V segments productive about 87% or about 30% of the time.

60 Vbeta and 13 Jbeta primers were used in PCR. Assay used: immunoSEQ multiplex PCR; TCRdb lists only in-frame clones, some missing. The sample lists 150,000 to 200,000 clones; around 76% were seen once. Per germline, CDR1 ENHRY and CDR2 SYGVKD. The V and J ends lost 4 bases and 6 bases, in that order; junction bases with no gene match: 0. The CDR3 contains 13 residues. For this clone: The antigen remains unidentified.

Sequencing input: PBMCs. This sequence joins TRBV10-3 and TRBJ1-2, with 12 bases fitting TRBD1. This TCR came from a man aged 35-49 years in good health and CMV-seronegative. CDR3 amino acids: CAISGDRGHGYTF. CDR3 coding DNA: TGTGCCATCAGTGGGGACAGGGGGCATGGCTACACCTTC.